The following is a TCR beta chain sequence with its context. Antigen: not known. This sample is drawn from a study of T cells after yellow fever vaccination. Study conclusions and caveats: Clonotypes found in both CD4 and CD8 compartments made up a small share. Abundant bulk-derived clonotypes could contaminate FACS-sorted repertoires.

V lost 8 bases and J 10 bases, leaving 20 bases between the germline ends. The CDR3 spans 13 residues. For TCR, cDNA came from 5'RACE template switching, which added a universal primer site and UMIs. TCRdb reprocessed the 5' RACE reads with MiXCR, giving one entry per CDR3 protein. Among more than 95,000 distinct CDR3 sequences listed, over 12% were seen once. This receptor was taken from a man between 18 and 29 years old who received the YFV17D yellow fever vaccine. J is TRBJ1-2 and V is TRBV12-3 or TRBV12-4; no clear D. The sample was CD8+ T cells sorted from PBMCs, taken 5 days after the yellow fever booster vaccination. CDR3 nucleotide sequence: TGTGCCAGCGACGGCGAACCCTGGGGTATCTACACCTTC. Translated: CASDGEPWGIYTF.